This TCR beta chain appears in the sequencing data of a study of molecular identifiers for immune sequencing clone quantification. Every naive CD8 library was made from between about 18,000 and 1,100,000 sorted cells with 10%, 30% or 50% RNA. In preparing bulk TCR libraries, previously described methods and listed TCR primers were used. TCRdb re-called the PCR reads through MiXCR, storing one row per CDR3 protein. The sample carries about 640,000 distinct CDR3 sequences, 15% to 20% recorded once. With 1 base clipped from V and 8 bases from J, the junction kept 2 bases outside the gene matches. Germline CDR1 SEHNR, CDR2 FQNEAQ (reference sequence). The CDR3 has 14 amino acids.

This TCR came from a human donor in good health. Some libraries in this study had Jurkat cell RNA spiked in. The specimen was naive CD8+ T cells from blood, with Jurkat cell RNA spiked in. As to subset: FACS-sorted CD8+CD4-CCR7+CD45RA+ naive T cells. This sequence joins TRBV7-9 and TRBJ1-6; TRBD1 agrees at 7 bases. In DNA, the CDR3 is TGTGCCAGCAGCTTAGGACAGGGAGATTCACCCCTCCACTTT. Its translation: CASSLGQGDSPLHF.